This TCR beta chain comes out of a study of a mutant IDH1 vaccine in newly diagnosed glioma. Looking at the study overall: Pretreatment consisted of radiotherapy, temozolomide, or both, with most receiving both.

Germline trimming cut 3 bases from V and 4 bases from J; bases unmatched to any gene: 3. The germline V gene has CDR1 KGHSH and CDR2 LQKENI. This CDR3 contains 14 residues. On this clone itself: No antigen is known for it.

The protocol was immunoSEQ multiplex PCR, while the TCRdb copy is restricted to in-frame clones and leaves out a portion. The table lists around 53,000 clones, less than 85% of them singletons. Specified time point: week 47, end of study. The content of each vaccine dose was 300 ug of mutant IDH1 20-mer peptide, and topical imiquimod accompanied it. New IDH1-mutant, ATRX-lost WHO grade 3 or 4 astrocytomas occurred in donors. V and J are TRBV18 and TRBJ2-7, with 10 nucleotides matching TRBD2. The TCR sequence derives from a woman aged 25 to 39 with glioma. Some clones in this sample may be carry-over from other donors' samples. The source was PBMCs, collected from a glioma patient whose treatment included an IDH1 peptide vaccine. In DNA, the CDR3 is TGTGCCAGCTCACCGGCTAGCGGGAGTTACGAGCAGTACTTC. Protein product: CASSPASGSYEQYF.